This entry concerns a single TCR beta chain. Its antigen remains unidentified. This specimen belongs to a study of T-cell reconstitution after alpha-beta-depleted transplantation in children. V shed 2 bases and J shed 8 bases, with 7 bases lying between them. CDR1 is MNHNY and CDR2 is SVGAGI in the germline V gene (reference sequence). This CDR3 contains 11 residues. The library targeted TCRbeta and was prepared with unique molecular identifiers. TCRdb recomputed calls from the PCR reads with MiXCR, one row per CDR3 protein. This repertoire shows around 580,000 distinct CDR3 sequences, approximately 30% found once; its top ten account for just over 35%. Study observations and caveats: Diversity of TCRbeta at day 60 was high in some patients, arising from surviving recipient T cells and thymic progenitors. In patients about two months after transplant, alpha-beta T cells reportedly arose from several hundred expanded graft clones. T-cell numbers and diversity, one year after transplant, stemmed largely from T cells that were newly produced.

Specimen: PBMCs, collected before TCRalphabeta/CD19-depleted stem cell transplant. The chain combines TRBV6-6 with TRBJ2-7; no reliable D call. The sequence was obtained from a boy in the first two years of life with Wiskott-Aldrich syndrome, due to receive a stem cell transplant. The DNA for the CDR3 is TGTGCCAGCAGTTACATTGACCAGCAGTACTTC. This sequence encodes CASSYIDQQYF.